What follows is one T cell receptor (beta chain) and its context. This CDR3 contains 17 residues. Germline V CDR1 and CDR2: SGHTA, FQGNSA. Trimming took 2 bases from V and 4 from J, leaving 21 bases between them. The data stem from a study of control samples from healthy donors and cancer patients. Sequencing was performed with immunoSEQ multiplex PCR; in TCRdb, only in-frame clones are kept and a portion is missing. The data show 100,000 to 120,000 clones, with approximately 84% seen just once and under 8.5% held by the top ten. This chain links TRBV7-2 with TRBJ2-7, with D possibly TRBD2 on 7 matching bases. The receptor's source is a man between 18 and 35 years old in good health. The specimen was blood. Here the CDR3 reads CASSLRVGGAKSYEQYF. The CDR3 DNA reads as TGTGCCAGCAGCTTAAGGGTAGGGGGGGCGAAGTCTTACGAGCAGTACTTC. The complete variable domain, with remaining parts taken from reference TRBV7-2 and TRBJ2-7, reads GAGVSQSPSNKVTEKGKDVELRCDPISGHTALYWYRQSLGQGLEFLIYFQGNSAPDKSGLPSDRFSAERTGGSVSTLTIQRTQQEDSAVYLCASSLRVGGAKSYEQYFGPGTRLTVT.